Following are 26 T cell receptor beta chains from one sample sequenced in a study of cytomegalovirus exposure and HLA in healthy donors. PCR used 60 Vbeta primers and 13 Jbeta primers. Repertoires were generated with immunoSEQ multiplex PCR, while TCRdb's copy carries only in-frame clones and drops some. The sample contains about 93,000 clones, about 79% of which appear only once. The sequencing input was PBMCs. These receptors were obtained from a man in his fifties in good health and CMV-seronegative.

The V and J genes are TRBV6-5 and TRBJ2-3; 8 nucleotides align to TRBD1. The germline CDR1 and CDR2 sequences are MNHEY and SVGAGI. With 8 bases clipped from V and 2 bases from J, the junction kept 6 bases outside the gene matches. The CDR3 loop spans 14 amino acids. The CDR3: CASFRRGPTDTQYF. DNA of the CDR3: TGTGCCAGCTTTCGCAGGGGGCCCACAGATACGCAGTATTTT.

The gene calls are TRBV5-1 and TRBJ1-2; 8 positions agree with TRBD1. The CDR3 contains 12 residues. Losses at the gene ends were 4 bases for V and 10 bases for J; bases not matched to a gene: 6. Germline V gene lookup returns CDR1 SGHRS and CDR2 YFSETQ. The chain's CDR3 is CASSPGQGVYTF. The CDR3 DNA sequence: TGCGCCAGCAGCCCCGGACAGGGTGTCTACACCTTC.

This clone turned up a few times. V usage is TRBV6-5 and J usage is TRBJ1-1; D is possibly TRBD1 (5 bases). This CDR3 spans 14 amino acids. The germline gives CDR1 MNHEY, CDR2 SVGAGI. V gave up 4 bases and J gave up 1 base, with 10 bases separating them. In DNA form, the CDR3 reads TGTGCCAGCAGTTTGGACGGGGGGAACACTGAAGCTTTCTTT. Translating gives CASSLDGGNTEAFF.

As concerns this clone: This specimen includes other DNA sequences encoding the same CDR3. The rearrangement uses TRBV5-1 and TRBJ2-1, with 10 positions matching TRBD2. Germline V gene data show CDR1 as SGHRS and CDR2 as YFSETQ. This CDR3 comprises 15 residues. V was clipped by 4 bases and J by 4 bases; unmatched bases: 5. The CDR3 loop is CASSLRTSGYNEQFF. DNA of the CDR3: TGCGCCAGCAGCCTTAGGACTAGCGGATACAATGAGCAGTTCTTC.

The CDR3 nucleotides are TGCGCCAGCAGCTTGGACCCAGGAAGCGGGAGATACGAGCAGTACTTC. Translation gives CASSLDPGSGRYEQYF. This chain uses TRBV5-1 with TRBJ2-7; 8 bases match TRBD2. The CDR3 is 16 amino acids. CDR1 and CDR2 from the germline V gene are SGHRS and YFSETQ. Trimming at V came to 0 bases and at J to 4 bases, leaving 9 bases not matched to a gene. Full variable domain (missing parts from reference TRBV5-1 and TRBJ2-7): KAGVTQTPRYLIKTRGQQVTLSCSPISGHRSVSWYQQTPGQGLQFLFEYFSETQRNKGNFPGRFSGRQFSNSRSEMNVSTLELGDSALYLCASSLDPGSGRYEQYFGPGTRLTVT.

V gene TRBV19 combines with J gene TRBJ1-1; D unclear. Deletions cut 4 bases from V and 2 bases from J, with 8 bases between. The CDR3 is 13 amino acids. Germline lookup yields CDR1 LNHDA and CDR2 SQIVND (reference sequence). The CDR3 spells CASSRAGNTEAFF. CDR3 DNA: TGTGCCAGTAGTAGAGCCGGTAACACTGAAGCTTTCTTT.

This clone came up once. The chain recombines TRBV27 with TRBJ2-1; D call uncertain. The germline V gene encodes CDR1 MNHEY and CDR2 SMNVEV (reference sequence). With 5 bases removed from V and 0 bases from J, the gap between germline ends came to 14 bases. The CDR3 has 16 amino acids. CDR3 sequence reads: CASSALTPRSYNEQFF. CDR3 bases: TGTGCCAGCAGTGCCCTGACACCCCGCTCCTACAATGAGCAGTTCTTC.

V is TRBV28 and J is TRBJ2-3; TRBD1 matches at 7 bases. The CDR3 has 15 amino acids. Germline V gene sequence: CDR1 MDHEN, CDR2 SYDVKM. The V gene end was trimmed by 4 bases and the J gene end by 2 bases; junction bases not matched to a gene: 6. CDR3 DNA: TGTGCCAGCAGTTCCGGGACAGACTACACAGATACGCAGTATTTT. Its protein is CASSSGTDYTDTQYF.

The V and J genes are TRBV5-6 and TRBJ2-3; 7 positions agree with TRBD2. CDR3 size: 16 residues. The germline V gene has CDR1 SGHDT and CDR2 YYEEEE. J lost 5 bases, V lost 0 bases, and 9 bases had no gene match. CDR3 loop: CASSLVTSYGVDTQYF. For the CDR3, the DNA is TGTGCCAGCAGCTTGGTGACTAGCTATGGCGTAGATACGCAGTATTTT. Complete variable domain (other parts from reference TRBV5-6 and TRBJ2-3): DAGVTQSPTHLIKTRGQQVTLRCSPKSGHDTVSWYQQALGQGPQFIFQYYEEEERQRGNFPDRFSGHQFPNYSSELNVNALLLGDSALYLCASSLVTSYGVDTQYFGPGTRLTVL.

CDR3 residues: CASSRDRGIEKLFF. The CDR3 region has the DNA TGTGCCAGCAGCCGGGACAGGGGGATCGAAAAACTGTTTTTT. The V gene is TRBV6-5, the J gene TRBJ1-4; TRBD1 aligns across 11 bases. The CDR3 totals 14 residues. The V gene's germline CDR1 is MNHEY and CDR2 SVGAGI. The V and J ends lost 6 bases and 8 bases, in that order; junction bases with no gene match: 5.

The chain recombines TRBV6-1 with TRBJ1-1; the D gene is possibly TRBD1 (6 bases). Per germline, CDR1 MNHNS and CDR2 SASEGT. The CDR3 is made up of 13 amino acids. V shed 2 bases and J shed 9 bases, with 13 bases lying between them. The CDR3 loop reads CASSEQGGGKAFF. CDR3 in DNA: TGTGCCAGCAGTGAACAAGGGGGGGGTAAAGCTTTCTTT.

This chain uses TRBV28 with TRBJ2-3; 10 bases are a match to TRBD1. The ends lost 6 bases at V and 1 base at J; junction bases unmatched: 10. The CDR3 spans 17 residues. CDR1 is MDHEN and CDR2 is SYDVKM in the germline V gene. The CDR3 reads CASSLLPGTGGTDTQYF. CDR3 in DNA: TGTGCCAGCAGCCTACTTCCCGGGACAGGGGGCACAGATACGCAGTATTTT.

The chain couples TRBV2 to TRBJ2-3, with 9 nucleotides matching TRBD1. The CDR3 consists of 13 residues. V lost 9 bases to trimming and J lost 5 bases; unmatched junction nucleotides: 6. Per the germline V gene, CDR1 is SNHLY and CDR2 is FYNNEI. The CDR3 nucleotides read TGTGCCAGTAACAGGGGGCTAGTAGATACGCAGTATTTT. It translates to CASNRGLVDTQYF. Filled out from reference TRBV2 and TRBJ2-3, the complete variable domain reads EPEVTQTPSHQVTQMGQEVILRCVPISNHLYFYWYRQILGQKVEFLVSFYNNEISEKSEIFDDQFSVERPDGSNFTLKIRSTKLEDSAMYFCASNRGLVDTQYFGPGTRLTVL.

A few counts support this clone. V usage is TRBV6-5 and J usage is TRBJ2-7; tentative D call: TRBD1 (6 bases). The V gene's germline CDR1 is MNHEY and CDR2 SVGAGI. The CDR3 covers 15 residues. Trimming cost V 5 bases and J 3 bases, with 17 bases left between them. The CDR3 sequence: CASSTGTSRHYEQYF. The CDR3, as DNA: TGTGCCAGCAGTACCGGGACATCCCGCCACTACGAGCAGTACTTC.

This chain joins TRBV9 and TRBJ1-3; possibly TRBD1 for D (5 bases). V was clipped by 4 bases and J by 6 bases, with 14 bases between them. Germline V gene data show CDR1 as SGDLS and CDR2 as YYNGEE. The CDR3 has 14 amino acids. The DNA for the CDR3 is TGTGCCAGCAGCCCTAAGCCGGGGGAAAACACCATATATTTT. Translated, it gives CASSPKPGENTIYF. Full variable domain (remainder filled in from reference TRBV9 and TRBJ1-3): DSGVTQTPKHLITATGQRVTLRCSPRSGDLSVYWYQQSLDQGLQFLIQYYNGEERAKGNILERFSAQQFPDLHSELNLSSLELGDSALYFCASSPKPGENTIYFGEGSWLTVV.

This clone occurred many times. The chain links TRBV2 to TRBJ2-1, with D perhaps TRBD2 (7 bases). Germline V gene lookup returns CDR1 SNHLY and CDR2 FYNNEI. The CDR3 runs 15 residues. Trimming shortened V by 6 bases and J by 7 bases, and 19 bases separated the two germline ends. The CDR3 reads CASRDLAEGVNEQFF. Here the CDR3 DNA reads TGTGCCAGCAGAGACCTAGCGGAGGGGGTGAATGAGCAGTTCTTC. Supplemented by reference TRBV2 and TRBJ2-1, the full variable domain reads EPEVTQTPSHQVTQMGQEVILRCVPISNHLYFYWYRQILGQKVEFLVSFYNNEISEKSEIFDDQFSVERPDGSNFTLKIRSTKLEDSAMYFCASRDLAEGVNEQFFGPGTRLTVL.

V and J are TRBV29-1 and TRBJ1-6; TRBD1 matches at 8 bases. This CDR3 has 14 residues. The V gene end was trimmed by 6 bases and the J gene end by 7 bases; junction bases not matched to a gene: 8. CDR1 and CDR2 from the germline V gene are SQVTM and ANQGSEA. The CDR3 region is CSVTAGTGNSPLHF. In nucleotides, the CDR3 is TGCAGCGTGACCGCCGGGACAGGAAATTCACCCCTCCACTTT.

The rearrangement uses TRBV6-1 and TRBJ1-4; 9 nucleotides line up with TRBD1. The germline gives CDR1 MNHNS, CDR2 SASEGT. The ends lost 5 bases at V and 13 bases at J; junction bases unmatched: 5. This CDR3 has 12 amino acids. The DNA of the CDR3 is TGTGCCAGCAGTAACAGGGGGCAGGGACTGTTTTTT. Translating it yields CASSNRGQGLFF.

V usage is TRBV27 and J usage is TRBJ2-2; possible D gene TRBD2, 6 bases. This CDR3 is 13 amino acids long. V lost 5 bases to trimming and J lost 6 bases, with 10 bases between them. Germline CDR1 and CDR2: MNHEY and SMNVEV (reference sequence). CDR3 sequence: CASSRSSAGELFF. CDR3 DNA sequence: TGTGCCAGCAGTCGATCTAGCGCCGGGGAGCTGTTTTTT.

This rearrangement joins TRBV29-1 to TRBJ2-2; 7 bases map to TRBD1. Germline values: CDR1 SQVTM, CDR2 ANQGSEA. CDR3 length equals 12 residues. With 7 bases clipped from V and 7 bases from J, the junction kept 6 bases outside the gene matches. The CDR3 loop is CSADRDGGELFF. Written as DNA, the CDR3 is TGCAGCGCAGACAGGGATGGCGGGGAGCTGTTTTTT.

The chain uses TRBV6-6 and TRBJ1-1; D is uncertain. The germline V and J ends were trimmed by 6 bases and 1 base, with 3 bases remaining between them. The germline CDR1 and CDR2 sequences are MNHNY and SVGAGI (reference sequence). CDR3 length: 11 amino acids. The CDR3 here is CASRANTEAFF. In DNA form, the CDR3 reads TGTGCCAGCAGGGCGAACACTGAAGCTTTCTTT.

The rearrangement joins TRBV7-2 to TRBJ2-7, with TRBD2 matching 9 bases. After removal of 2 bases from V and 1 base from J, the junction contained 9 bases not matched to a gene. There are 17 residues in the CDR3. Looked up from germline, CDR1 is SGHTA and CDR2 is FQGNSA. The CDR3 protein is CASSLYSSGGPSYEQYF. In nucleotides, the CDR3 is TGTGCCAGCAGCTTATATTCCAGCGGGGGGCCTTCCTACGAGCAGTACTTC. Combining the CDR3 with reference TRBV7-2 and TRBJ2-7 gives the whole variable domain GAGVSQSPSNKVTEKGKDVELRCDPISGHTALYWYRQSLGQGLEFLIYFQGNSAPDKSGLPSDRFSAERTGGSVSTLTIQRTQQEDSAVYLCASSLYSSGGPSYEQYFGPGTRLTVT.

This chain joins TRBV7-9 and TRBJ2-7; 7 nucleotides match TRBD1. The V gene's germline CDR1 is SEHNR and CDR2 FQNEAQ (reference sequence). The CDR3 loop spans 15 amino acids. Trimming cost V 3 bases and J 2 bases; bases outside gene matches: 7. CDR3 amino acids: CASSFPDRPPYEQYF. The CDR3 bases are TGTGCCAGCAGCTTTCCGGACAGGCCCCCCTACGAGCAGTACTTC. Variable domain in full (rest from reference TRBV7-9 and TRBJ2-7): DTGVSQNPRHKITKRGQNVTFRCDPISEHNRLYWYRQTLGQGPEFLTYFQNEAQLEKSRLLSDRFSAERPKGSFSTLEIQRTEQGDSAMYLCASSFPDRPPYEQYFGPGTRLTVT.

V gene TRBV4-3 combines with J gene TRBJ1-2; no reliable D call. This CDR3 spans 14 amino acids. Germline V CDR1 and CDR2: LGHNA, YSLEER. Trimming shortened V by 0 bases and J by 4 bases, and 9 bases separated the two germline ends. As DNA, the CDR3 is TGCGCCAGCAGCCAAGATGAGACAACCTATGGCTACACCTTC. Its protein product is CASSQDETTYGYTF.

This clone was seen a handful of times. This specimen includes other DNA sequences encoding the same CDR3. This sequence joins TRBV5-1 and TRBJ2-7; possibly TRBD2 for D (6 bases). Looked up from germline, CDR1 is SGHRS and CDR2 is YFSETQ. The CDR3 has 14 residues. The V end was cut by 0 bases, the J end by 0 bases, with 7 bases between. For the CDR3, the DNA is TGCGCCAGCAGCTTGGCGGGGGACTCCTACGAGCAGTACTTC. It codes for CASSLAGDSYEQYF.

The chain joins TRBV28 to TRBJ1-1; D remains ambiguous. Trimming removed 8 bases at V and 4 bases at J, with 14 bases between. The CDR3 has 13 amino acids. From germline, CDR1 is MDHEN and CDR2 SYDVKM. This CDR3 reads CASHRGRVTEAFF. CDR3 in DNA: TGTGCCAGCCACCGAGGGAGGGTCACTGAAGCTTTCTTT.